This entry lists 15 T cell receptor beta chains sequenced from one sample in a study of blood T cells in healthy people across ages. Using a J-beta primer mix together with a sample-barcoded 5' primer, a second PCR was run for about 7 to 12 cycles. TCRdb redid the calling of the 5' RACE reads with MiXCR, one entry per CDR3 protein. The top ten clones hold 0.65% to 0.95% of a sample with fewer than 1,200,000 distinct CDR3 sequences, roughly a quarter of them seen once. These sequences were also reported in another study, on T cells of mothers and their children.

Source material: blood. The origin of the receptors is a girl aged 2-10 years in good health.

The genes are TRBV7-8 and TRBJ2-3; a weak D match, TRBD1 (5 bases). The V end lost 5 bases, the J end lost 1 base, and 10 bases lay between the germline ends. Germline V lookup: CDR1 SGHVS, CDR2 FQNEAQ. CDR3 length: 14 amino acids. CDR3 amino acids: CASSPTGRTDTQYF. CDR3 nucleotides: TGTGCCAGCAGCCCAACAGGCCGCACAGATACGCAGTATTTT.

Only a few counts were recorded for this clonotype. V gene TRBV20-1 combines with J gene TRBJ1-4, with 7 bases matching TRBD1. The trim removed 0 bases at V and 8 bases at J, leaving 15 bases unmatched. This CDR3 is 17 amino acids long. Looked up from germline, CDR1 is DFQATT and CDR2 is SNEGSKA (reference sequence). The CDR3 reads CSARDYNSQGVGEKLFF. CDR3 in DNA: TGCAGTGCTAGAGACTATAATTCTCAGGGGGTTGGGGAAAAACTGTTTTTT.

The table lists this clonotype with a few counts. The V gene is TRBV11-2, the J gene TRBJ2-2, with D tentatively TRBD2 (6 bases). Deletions cut 6 bases from V and 1 base from J, with 9 bases between. This CDR3 contains 14 residues. Germline assignment: CDR1 SGHAT and CDR2 FQNNGV. The CDR3 DNA reads as TGTGCCAGCAGGGAGGGGATGAACACCGGGGAGCTGTTTTTT. Amino acids: CASREGMNTGELFF.

This clonotype appeared a single time. This rearrangement joins TRBV20-1 to TRBJ2-1, with D possibly matching TRBD1 (5 bases). V lost 0 bases and J 10 bases, leaving 22 bases between the germline ends. CDR1 is DFQATT and CDR2 is SNEGSKA in the germline V gene (reference sequence). The CDR3 is 16 residues long. The CDR3 DNA is TGCAGTGCTAGAGATAGCCGGTCAGGGCCCTTGGGGGAGCAGTTCTTC. It is translated as CSARDSRSGPLGEQFF.

The V and J genes are TRBV27 and TRBJ1-2; a possible D gene is TRBD1 (5 bases). V lost 4 bases and J lost 7, with 10 bases in between. The germline V gene has CDR1 MNHEY and CDR2 SMNVEV (reference sequence). The length of the CDR3 is 12 residues. The DNA for the CDR3 is TGTGCCAGCAGTTCACGGGGCGGTGGCTACACCTTC. Protein: CASSSRGGGYTF.

The sample holds a few counts of this clonotype. This chain connects TRBV20-1 to TRBJ2-7, with 9 bases matching TRBD1. CDR1 is DFQATT and CDR2 is SNEGSKA in the germline V gene (reference sequence). The junction had 9 bases not matched to a gene; V was cut back by 5 bases and J by 1 base. The CDR3 is made up of 15 amino acids. The CDR3 sequence is CSAPSRDRASYEQYF. The CDR3 nucleotides read TGCAGTGCTCCAAGCCGGGACAGGGCTTCCTACGAGCAGTACTTC.

On this clonotype: At one end the junction does not follow the germline gene, possibly because of a read error. This chain uses TRBV28 with TRBJ2-5; 10 bases align to TRBD2. CDR1 and CDR2 (germline): MDHEN, SYDVKM. The CDR3 covers 15 residues. CDR3 DNA sequence: TGTGCCAGCAGTTTCCCTAGCGGGGGCCTAGAGGCCCAGTACTTC. The encoded protein is CASSFPSGGLEAQYF.

The chain uses TRBV20-1 and TRBJ2-5; possible D gene TRBD1, 6 bases. The last part of the DNA fits TRBJ2-7 better; the J call may be wrong. Germline loops: CDR1 DFQATT, CDR2 SNEGSKA (reference sequence). This CDR3 is 15 amino acids long. Here the CDR3 DNA reads TGCAGTGCTAGAGATCCCTTACAGGGTATGCACGAGCAGTACTTC. Translated, it gives CSARDPLQGMHEQYF.

The rearrangement joins TRBV5-6 to TRBJ1-5; unclear D gene. Trimming took 1 base from V and 0 from J, leaving 8 bases between them. From germline, CDR1 is SGHDT and CDR2 YYEEEE. The CDR3 spans 15 residues. CDR3 in amino acids: CASSLRGNSNQPQHF. As DNA, the CDR3 is TGTGCCAGCAGCTTGAGAGGGAATAGCAATCAGCCCCAGCATTTT.

The genes are TRBV28 and TRBJ2-7, with D unclear. Germline V gene data show CDR1 as MDHEN and CDR2 as SYDVKM. The CDR3 covers 13 residues. With 2 bases removed from V and 5 bases from J, the gap between germline ends came to 10 bases. The CDR3, as DNA: TGTGCCAGCAGTTTAAGCCTCGAGGACGAGCAGTACTTC. Its protein is CASSLSLEDEQYF.

There are a few counts of this clonotype. The rearrangement uses TRBV12-3 or TRBV12-4 and TRBJ2-3, with 8 bases lining up with TRBD1. V was clipped by 7 bases and J by 4 bases; unmatched bases: 10. The CDR3 extends over 15 amino acids. The CDR3 spells CASNPDRGTADTQYF. The CDR3 coding sequence is TGTGCCAGCAACCCCGACAGGGGTACAGCAGATACGCAGTATTTT.

The V and J genes are TRBV5-1 and TRBJ2-2; the D is unclear. V lost 2 bases, J lost 4 bases, and 18 bases lay in between. This CDR3 has 17 residues. CDR1 is SGHRS and CDR2 is YFSETQ in the germline V gene. The CDR3 coding sequence is TGCGCCAGCAGCTTTCCCGGGTCCCACTTCTTCACCGGGGAGCTGTTTTTT. It specifies CASSFPGSHFFTGELFF.

This clonotype has a handful of counts. This rearrangement joins TRBV7-9 to TRBJ2-1; 11 bases map to TRBD2. The end of the DNA is better explained by TRBJ2-5, so the J call may be wrong. The CDR3 sequence is 18 residues long. In germline, CDR1 is SEHNR, CDR2 FQNEAQ (reference sequence). As DNA, the CDR3 is TGTGCCAGCAGCTTAAAGACTAGCGGGGCCCTTCACACCGAGACCCAGTACTTC. The encoded protein is CASSLKTSGALHTETQYF.

This rearrangement joins TRBV28 to TRBJ2-7, with D perhaps matching TRBD1 or TRBD2 (5 bases each). The germline gives CDR1 MDHEN, CDR2 SYDVKM. The V gene lost 5 bases and the J gene lost 4 bases, with 21 bases spanning the gap. The CDR3 runs to 16 residues. Here the CDR3 reads CASSKPYEGRRYEQYF. CDR3 nucleotides: TGTGCCAGCAGTAAACCCTATGAGGGGCGCAGGTACGAGCAGTACTTC.

This chain joins TRBV9 and TRBJ2-3; 8 bases match TRBD2. The CDR3 loop spans 16 amino acids. V was clipped by 1 base and J by 1 base; unmatched bases: 5. Looked up from germline, CDR1 is SGDLS and CDR2 is YYNGEE. The CDR3 sequence is CASSVRGGEGTDTQYF. For the CDR3, the DNA is TGTGCCAGCAGCGTACGGGGGGGTGAGGGCACAGATACGCAGTATTTT.